The 20 T cell receptor beta chains below all came from one sample that was sequenced in a study of HIV-infected patients and healthy controls. All unsorted peripheral T cells were captured because whole blood was used without fractionation. cDNA was made from about 480 ng RNA using alpha and beta constant primers. Using multiplexing indices, alpha and beta chain libraries were generated apart by chain-specific third strand synthesis. In TCRdb, the 5' RACE reads were re-called with MiXCR into one record per CDR3 protein. The sample holds 5,500 to 7,000 distinct CDR3 sequences; around 21% are singletons and the top ten take around 25%. The sequencing here drew on blood, taken before antiretroviral therapy. The receptors shown here come from an adult with HIV infection.

The V call is TRBV10-3, the J call TRBJ2-3; no clear D gene. The length of the CDR3 is 14 residues. Germline CDR1 reads ENHRY; CDR2 reads SYGVKD. Trimming removed 0 bases at V and 4 bases at J, with 8 bases between. CDR3 sequence: CAISESAEADTQYF. CDR3 nucleotide sequence: TGTGCCATCAGTGAGTCGGCAGAGGCAGATACGCAGTATTTT.

This chain links TRBV10-3 with TRBJ2-5; no reliable D call. Per germline, CDR1 ENHRY and CDR2 SYGVKD. The CDR3 consists of 14 residues. V was trimmed by 3 bases and J by 1 base, leaving 9 bases between them. The CDR3 is CAISERATQETQYF. The CDR3 region has the DNA TGTGCCATCAGTGAAAGAGCTACCCAAGAGACCCAGTACTTC.

This clonotype was detected a few times. The chain employs TRBV20-1 and TRBJ1-4; 7 bases line up with TRBD1. V lost 6 bases and J lost 8; bases outside the gene matches: 6. The CDR3 sequence is 12 residues long. CDR1 DFQATT and CDR2 SNEGSKA come from the germline V gene (reference sequence). CDR3 sequence reads: CSAKRDREKLFF. CDR3 bases: TGCAGTGCCAAGAGGGACAGAGAAAAACTGTTTTTT.

This clonotype turned up a few times. This chain uses TRBV7-9 with TRBJ2-4; D may be TRBD2 (6 bases). The germline V gene has CDR1 SEHNR and CDR2 FQNEAQ (reference sequence). This CDR3 contains 15 residues. V shed 3 bases and J shed 13 bases, with 22 bases lying between them. The CDR3 loop is CASSFLSIGGADQYF. DNA of the CDR3: TGTGCCAGCAGCTTCCTTTCCATCGGGGGAGCCGACCAGTACTTC.

This clonotype was observed many times. V gene TRBV4-2 combines with J gene TRBJ2-3; 9 bases match TRBD2. This CDR3 region has 17 residues. V was clipped by 1 base and J by 0 bases; unmatched bases: 5. Germline V gives CDR1 LGHNA, CDR2 YNFKEQ. The CDR3 reads CASSQVASGASTDTQYF. The CDR3 nucleotides are TGTGCCAGCAGCCAAGTTGCTAGCGGGGCTAGCACAGATACGCAGTATTTT.

This clonotype is classed as medium-sized. The J gene is TRBJ2-7, the V gene TRBV20-1; 10 positions match TRBD1. CDR3 size: 14 residues. Per the germline V gene, CDR1 is DFQATT and CDR2 is SNEGSKA (reference sequence). The junction had 9 bases not matched to a gene; V was cut back by 3 bases and J by 7 bases. The CDR3 sequence is CSARRRQGALEQYF. The CDR3 DNA follows: TGCAGTGCTAGGAGGAGACAGGGGGCGTTGGAGCAGTACTTC.

This clonotype was seen many times. The genes are TRBV4-1 and TRBJ1-2; 8 nucleotides line up with TRBD1. In germline, CDR1 is MGHRA, CDR2 YSYEKL. V shed 3 bases, J shed 3 bases, and the junction held 9 bases outside the gene matches. The CDR3 spans 16 residues. The CDR3 bases are TGCGCCAGCAGCCAGGGCCCGGGACAGGAGCACTATGGCTACACCTTC. Encoded protein: CASSQGPGQEHYGYTF.

Points on this clonotype: A single base separates this from a much larger clone, so it may be a read error. The rearrangement joins TRBV6-5 to TRBJ2-6; the D gene is possibly TRBD2 (6 bases). The V and J ends lost 1 base and 0 bases respectively, with 13 bases between them. The germline V gene has CDR1 MNHEY and CDR2 SVGAGI. This CDR3 spans 18 amino acids. CDR3 residues: CASSYWEVGYSGANVLTF. CDR3 bases: TGTGCCAGCAGTTACTGGGAGGTTGGCTACTCTGGGGCCAACGTCCTGACTTTC.

This clonotype is classed as medium-sized (0.01 to 0.1%). The chain links TRBV4-3 to TRBJ1-1; D uncertain. The CDR3 loop spans 14 amino acids. Germline values: CDR1 LGHNA, CDR2 YSLEER. V dropped 1 base and J dropped 0 bases, with 6 bases sitting between them. Here the CDR3 reads CASSQATLNTEAFF. DNA for the CDR3: TGCGCCAGCAGCCAAGCGACCTTGAACACTGAAGCTTTCTTT.

By its share, this clonotype is medium-sized. This chain links TRBV4-3 with TRBJ2-5; possible D gene TRBD2, 5 bases. The CDR3 spans 16 residues. Germline CDR1 LGHNA, CDR2 YSLEER. V was clipped by 3 bases and J by 4 bases, with 18 bases between them. CDR3 DNA sequence: TGCGCCAGCAGCCATAACCGAGGGCCCCCGGGAGAGACCCAGTACTTC. Protein product: CASSHNRGPPGETQYF.

This clonotype came up many times. The rearrangement joins TRBV14 to TRBJ2-7; D not resolved. This CDR3 comprises 14 residues. The V gene's germline CDR1 is SGHDN and CDR2 FVKESK. The V and J ends lost 5 bases and 4 bases respectively, with 15 bases between them. CDR3 amino acids: CASSAQINLYEQYF. The CDR3 DNA sequence: TGTGCCAGCAGCGCTCAGATAAACCTTTACGAGCAGTACTTC.

By its share, this clonotype is medium-sized (0.01 to 0.1%). The J gene is TRBJ2-1, the V gene TRBV29-1; 10 nucleotides line up with TRBD2. The CDR3 has 13 residues. Germline V CDR1 and CDR2: SQVTM, ANQGSEA. The J segment lost 8 bases and the V segment lost 4 bases, leaving 5 bases of the junction unmatched. CDR3 in DNA: TGCAGCGTTGCTAGCGGGGGTTTGGATGAGCAGTTCTTC. It specifies CSVASGGLDEQFF.

This clonotype is judged medium-sized. This rearrangement joins TRBV24-1 to TRBJ2-2; TRBD1 or TRBD2 may be the D gene (5 bases each). This CDR3 spans 14 amino acids. Germline CDR1 KGHDR, CDR2 SFDVKD. Between the trimmed V and J ends, which lost 8 bases and 2 bases, there was a span of 11 bases. CDR3 protein: CATNGRDNTGELFF. The CDR3 bases are TGTGCCACCAATGGCAGGGACAACACCGGGGAGCTGTTTTTT.

Of note for this clonotype: This may stem from a read error, because a much larger clone lies one nucleotide away. The CDR3 loop reads CASVSLPQHF. CDR3 DNA: TGCGCCAGCGTGTCGTTGCCCCAGCATTTT. The rearrangement links TRBV10-2 to TRBJ1-5; D is unresolved. Trimming removed 8 bases at V and 9 bases at J, with 8 bases between. This CDR3 has 10 residues. Germline V gene data show CDR1 as WSHSY and CDR2 as SAAADI.

This clonotype is deemed medium-sized. Written as DNA, the CDR3 is TGCGCCAGCAGCCAGACTAGCGGGGGCTCAGATACGCAGTATTTT. It is translated as CASSQTSGGSDTQYF. V is TRBV4-3 and J is TRBJ2-3; 12 bases align to TRBD2. The CDR3 is 15 residues long. V trimming: 3 bases; J trimming: 4 bases; junction bases outside the gene matches: 2. Germline CDR1 and CDR2: LGHNA and YSLEER.

The chain employs TRBV15 and TRBJ1-1; 9 bases match TRBD1. Germline loops: CDR1 LNHNV, CDR2 YYDKDF (reference sequence). The CDR3 spans 17 residues. V lost 7 bases to trimming and J lost 5 bases; unmatched junction nucleotides: 17. The CDR3 DNA follows: TGTGCCACCACCCCCGGCGGGACAGGGCGCTTTCTGACTGAAGCTTTCTTT. It encodes CATTPGGTGRFLTEAFF. Full variable domain (outside the CDR3, taken from reference TRBV15 and TRBJ1-1): DAMVIQNPRYQVTQFGKPVTLSCSQTLNHNVMYWYQQKSSQAPKLLFHYYDKDFNNEADTPDNFQSRRPNTSFCFLDIRSPGLGDTAMYLCATTPGGTGRFLTEAFFGQGTRLTVV.

Notes on this clonotype: A read error may be the cause here, since a much bigger clone is one base away. This chain joins TRBV4-2 and TRBJ2-3; D uncertain. Trimming cost V 2 bases and J 1 base, with 10 bases left between them. Germline V lookup: CDR1 LGHNA, CDR2 YNFKEQ. The CDR3 is made up of 15 amino acids. The CDR3: CASSQYRDGTDTQYF. In nucleotides, the CDR3 is TGTGCCAGCAGCCAATATCGTGACGGCACAGATACGCAGTATTTT.

This clonotype was recorded at least ten times. This chain connects TRBV25-1 to TRBJ1-4; D gene ambiguous. CDR3 length: 12 amino acids. The V gene lost 6 bases and the J gene lost 4 bases, with 6 bases spanning the gap. Per the germline V gene, CDR1 is MGHDK and CDR2 is SYGVNS. This chain's CDR3 is CASRTNNEKLFF. The CDR3 coding sequence is TGTGCCAGCAGGACCAATAATGAAAAACTGTTTTTT.

This clonotype is termed medium-sized (0.01 to 0.1%). The rearrangement links TRBV3-1 to TRBJ2-3, with a possible D match to TRBD2 (6 bases). CDR1 and CDR2 from the germline V gene are LGHDT and YNNKEL (reference sequence). The CDR3 sequence is 13 residues long. The germline V and J ends were trimmed by 4 bases and 3 bases, with 8 bases remaining between them. DNA of the CDR3: TGTGCCAGCAGCCCCGCGGGAACAGATACGCAGTATTTT. Protein sequence: CASSPAGTDTQYF.

This sequence joins TRBV27 and TRBJ1-4; 7 nucleotides align to TRBD1. Germline loops: CDR1 MNHEY, CDR2 SMNVEV (reference sequence). Trimming at V came to 6 bases and at J to 4 bases, leaving 5 bases not matched to a gene. CDR3 length: 14 residues. CDR3 loop: CASSPGQFNEKLFF. The CDR3 nucleotides read TGTGCCAGCAGCCCGGGACAGTTTAATGAAAAACTGTTTTTT.